One sample yielded the 27 T cell receptor beta chains listed below, sequenced in a study of PD-1 blockade in classical Hodgkin lymphoma (dated by TCRdb to the early 2020s). Library prep was done by the immunoSEQ multiplex PCR assay. TCRdb retrieved this table from immuneACCESS and kept in-frame rearrangements only. Not all clones are present; in checked studies, unresolved V genes account for under half, and no reason is known for the remainder. The sample includes about 30,000 clones, with 81% observed a single time. About 15% of the sample belongs to the ten largest clones. The time point label corresponds to: cycle 4 day 1 (C4D1), after more than five weeks of nivolumab. Every trial patient had relapsed after autologous stem cell transplantation, and cohorts A, B and C differed in prior brentuximab vedotin exposure. The sample here was peripheral blood mononuclear cells (PBMCs), taken before the fourth cycle of nivolumab. The receptors derive from a human donor with classical Hodgkin lymphoma.

This chain uses TRBV9 with TRBJ2-2; 9 bases align to TRBD1. Germline assignment: CDR1 SGDLS and CDR2 YYNGEE. With V trimmed by 3 bases and J by 4 bases, 7 bases remained unmatched. The CDR3 spans 16 residues. Written as DNA, the CDR3 is TGTGCCAGCAGCGAACCCGGGACAGGGACCACCGGGGAGCTGTTTTTT. Encoded protein: CASSEPGTGTTGELFF.

This chain joins TRBV7-8 and TRBJ2-1; D is ambiguous. V lost 1 base and J lost 7, with 5 bases in between. Germline V gives CDR1 SGHVS, CDR2 FQNEAQ. The CDR3 has 12 residues. This CDR3 is CASSLGVNEQFF. In DNA form, the CDR3 reads TGTGCCAGCAGCTTAGGGGTGAATGAGCAGTTCTTC. Drawing the rest from reference TRBV7-8 and TRBJ2-1, the complete variable domain is GAGVSQSPRYKVAKRGQDVALRCDPISGHVSLFWYQQALGQGPEFLTYFQNEAQLDKSGLPSDRFFAERPEGSVSTLKIQRTQQEDSAVYLCASSLGVNEQFFGPGTRLTVL.

This chain connects TRBV19 to TRBJ1-5; TRBD1 matches at 8 bases. This CDR3 region has 15 residues. The ends lost 5 bases at V and 2 bases at J; junction bases unmatched: 5. Germline assignment: CDR1 LNHDA and CDR2 SQIVND (reference sequence). As DNA, the CDR3 is TGTGCCAGTAGTCCGGGGGGACAGGGCAATCAGCCCCAGCATTTT. Its protein is CASSPGGQGNQPQHF.

The chain has TRBV6-1 and TRBJ2-5, with 8 nucleotides matching TRBD2. The germline CDR1 and CDR2 sequences are MNHNS and SASEGT. The CDR3 runs to 15 residues. V lost 0 bases to trimming and J lost 5 bases; unmatched junction nucleotides: 5. CDR3 sequence: CASSEAVGGAETQYF. In DNA, the CDR3 is TGTGCCAGCAGTGAAGCGGTCGGGGGGGCGGAGACCCAGTACTTC.

The V gene is TRBV27, the J gene TRBJ1-6; tentative D call: TRBD1 (6 bases). The germline V and J ends were trimmed by 5 bases and 9 bases, with 17 bases remaining between them. The CDR3 loop spans 15 amino acids. CDR1 is MNHEY and CDR2 is SMNVEV in the germline V gene (reference sequence). CDR3 in amino acids: CASSRRGGAGSPLHF. The CDR3 nucleotides read TGTGCCAGCAGTCGCCGGGGGGGGGCCGGTTCACCCCTCCACTTT.

In this sample, this clone turned up once. The chain carries TRBV7-2 and TRBJ2-5; tentative D call: TRBD2 (6 bases). Trimming cost V 0 bases and J 5 bases, with 16 bases left between them. Germline V gene lookup returns CDR1 SGHTA and CDR2 FQGNSA. This CDR3 is 16 amino acids long. For the CDR3, the DNA is TGTGCCAGCAGCTTAGCGCAAGGGTTTCTAGCGGAGACCCAGTACTTC. It yields the protein CASSLAQGFLAETQYF.

This sequence joins TRBV5-1 and TRBJ2-7; 9 nucleotides agree with TRBD1. The CDR3 runs to 17 residues. Looked up from germline, CDR1 is SGHRS and CDR2 is YFSETQ. Trimming at V came to 4 bases and at J to 3 bases, leaving 14 bases not matched to a gene. CDR3 loop: CASSDTPGTGLGYEQYF. In nucleotides, the CDR3 is TGCGCCAGCAGCGATACCCCCGGGACAGGGCTAGGCTACGAGCAGTACTTC.

The V and J genes are TRBV4-1 and TRBJ2-1, with 8 bases aligning to TRBD2. Per germline, CDR1 MGHRA and CDR2 YSYEKL. The CDR3 sequence is 17 residues long. V lost 0 bases to trimming and J lost 4 bases; unmatched junction nucleotides: 8. The CDR3 DNA is TGCGCCAGCAGCCAAGATAGACTAGCGAACGATTACAATGAGCAGTTCTTC. Amino acid sequence: CASSQDRLANDYNEQFF.

The rearrangement uses TRBV11-3 and TRBJ1-1; 10 bases agree with TRBD1. The germline V gene encodes CDR1 SGHNT and CDR2 YENEEA. With 0 bases clipped from V and 6 bases from J, the junction kept 10 bases outside the gene matches. This CDR3 has 17 amino acids. This CDR3 reads CASSLELWGQGSPEAFF. The CDR3 nucleotides read TGTGCCAGCAGCTTAGAGTTGTGGGGACAGGGGAGCCCTGAAGCTTTCTTT.

The chain combines TRBV7-2 with TRBJ2-7; D gene unclear. The CDR3 has 15 residues. V dropped 3 bases and J dropped 2 bases, with 14 bases sitting between them. CDR1 and CDR2 (germline): SGHTA, FQGNSA. The CDR3 spells CASSLSGGPAYEQYF. DNA for the CDR3: TGTGCCAGCAGCTTGTCGGGCGGCCCCGCCTACGAGCAGTACTTC.

The table lists this clone with a few counts. This chain links TRBV29-1 with TRBJ1-5; 9 bases match TRBD1. Germline V lookup: CDR1 SQVTM, CDR2 ANQGSEA. Unmatched junction bases numbered 5, after V lost 7 bases and J lost 4 bases. The length of the CDR3 is 13 residues. The CDR3 DNA follows: TGCAGCGCGCAGGACAGGGGTAATCAGCCCCAGCATTTT. The encoded protein is CSAQDRGNQPQHF.

This clone has only one observation. The V gene is TRBV11-3, the J gene TRBJ1-1, with D hard to call. Germline CDR1 is SGHNT and CDR2 is YENEEA. V was cut by 3 bases and J by 0 bases, with 5 bases left in between. The CDR3 runs to 13 residues. CDR3 coding DNA: TGTGCCAGCAGCTTGTGGGTGAACACTGAAGCTTTCTTT. Translation gives CASSLWVNTEAFF.

This clone turned up a few times. This rearrangement joins TRBV7-2 to TRBJ2-7; TRBD2 aligns across 7 bases. The CDR3 is 12 residues long. The germline CDR1 and CDR2 sequences are SGHTA and FQGNSA. V trimming: 4 bases; J trimming: 3 bases; junction bases outside the gene matches: 0. The CDR3 DNA reads as TGTGCCAGCAGCTCTAGCGGCTACGAGCAGTACGTC. Protein: CASSSSGYEQYV.

J is TRBJ2-3 and V is TRBV7-9; D is ambiguous. Germline loops: CDR1 SEHNR, CDR2 FQNEAQ (reference sequence). V was trimmed by 5 bases and J by 2 bases, leaving 2 bases between them. This CDR3 spans 11 amino acids. The CDR3 DNA sequence: TGTGCCAGCAGCCCCACAGATACGCAGTATTTT. It specifies CASSPTDTQYF.

The chain links TRBV18 to TRBJ1-2; TRBD1 matches 9 bases. V was clipped by 3 bases and J by 2 bases; unmatched bases: 10. The CDR3 length is 17 residues. The germline gives CDR1 KGHSH, CDR2 LQKENI. The CDR3 DNA is TGTGCCAGCTCACCGATAGGGACAGGGACTTCCAACTATGGCTACACCTTC. It codes for CASSPIGTGTSNYGYTF. Full variable domain (remainder filled in from reference TRBV18 and TRBJ1-2): NAGVMQNPRHLVRRRGQEARLRCSPMKGHSHVYWYRQLPEEGLKFMVYLQKENIIDESGMPKERFSAEFPKEGPSILRIQQVVRGDSAAYFCASSPIGTGTSNYGYTFGSGTRLTVV.

J is TRBJ2-1 and V is TRBV19, with 7 bases that match TRBD2. Germline CDR1 LNHDA, CDR2 SQIVND (reference sequence). Trimming took 6 bases from V and 2 from J; bases not matched to a gene: 7. The CDR3 runs to 15 residues. The CDR3 DNA sequence: TGTGCCAGTAGCCTCGAGCGGGACCCCTACAATGAGCAGTTCTTC. Protein product: CASSLERDPYNEQFF.

This chain uses TRBV6-6 with TRBJ2-2, with D possibly matching TRBD2 (6 bases). The germline CDR1 and CDR2 sequences are MNHNY and SVGAGI (reference sequence). CDR3 length: 14 amino acids. Trimming took 7 bases from V and 4 from J, leaving 13 bases between them. The CDR3 region is CASTTWRATGELFF. CDR3 DNA sequence: TGTGCCAGCACCACATGGAGGGCCACCGGGGAGCTGTTTTTT.

The rearrangement links TRBV9 to TRBJ1-4, with 9 bases aligning to TRBD1. This CDR3 is 15 amino acids long. V trimming: 4 bases; J trimming: 7 bases; junction bases outside the gene matches: 8. The germline V gene encodes CDR1 SGDLS and CDR2 YYNGEE. The CDR3 sequence is CASSPRTGAGEKLFF. The CDR3 nucleotides read TGTGCCAGCAGCCCCAGGACAGGGGCGGGTGAAAAACTGTTTTTT.

The chain joins TRBV25-1 to TRBJ1-6, with 8 bases that match TRBD1. The germline V gene encodes CDR1 MGHDK and CDR2 SYGVNS. With 3 bases clipped from V and 2 bases from J, the junction kept 9 bases outside the gene matches. The CDR3 extends over 18 amino acids. The CDR3 sequence: CASSEGQVSGTYNSPLHF. The CDR3, as DNA: TGTGCCAGCAGTGAGGGACAGGTAAGCGGTACCTATAATTCACCCCTCCACTTT.

The J gene is TRBJ2-7, the V gene TRBV7-2; possibly TRBD1 for D (6 bases). Germline V lookup: CDR1 SGHTA, CDR2 FQGNSA. V lost 0 bases and J 12 bases, leaving 12 bases between the germline ends. This CDR3 region has 12 residues. This CDR3 reads CASSLAPAGVYF. In nucleotides, the CDR3 is TGTGCCAGCAGCTTAGCGCCGGCAGGGGTGTACTTC.

This rearrangement joins TRBV21-1 to TRBJ2-3. TRBV21-1 constitutes a pseudogene. The CDR3 sequence is 14 residues long. The DNA for the CDR3 is TGTGCCAGCAGGCAGCAAGTCATGCAAGATACGCAGTATTTT. This translates into CASRQQVMQDTQYF.

V usage is TRBV4-3 and J usage is TRBJ2-1, with D possibly called TRBD1 or TRBD2 (5 bases each). The CDR3 sequence is 17 residues long. Germline CDR1 and CDR2: LGHNA and YSLEER. Trimming took 0 bases from V and 3 from J, leaving 15 bases between them. The CDR3 region has the DNA TGCGCCAGCAGCCAAGAGGTACTCGCGAGGGGCTACAATGAGCAGTTCTTC. This encodes CASSQEVLARGYNEQFF.

The CDR3 sequence is CASRPRHFRDRGRNEQFF. CDR3 sequence (DNA): TGTGCCAGCAGGCCACGACATTTCCGGGACAGGGGACGCAATGAGCAGTTCTTC. The chain combines TRBV7-9 with TRBJ2-1, with 10 bases that match TRBD1. CDR3 length: 18 residues. After removal of 6 bases from V and 6 bases from J, the junction contained 17 bases not matched to a gene. The V gene's germline CDR1 is SEHNR and CDR2 FQNEAQ (reference sequence).

Regarding this clone: The identical CDR3 is also encoded by other nucleotide sequences in the sample. J is TRBJ2-7 and V is TRBV29-1; TRBD2 agrees at 11 bases. With 6 bases clipped from V and 3 bases from J, the junction kept 4 bases outside the gene matches. CDR3 length equals 13 residues. Per germline, CDR1 SQVTM and CDR2 ANQGSEA. CDR3 in DNA: TGCAGCGTGGGGACTAGCGGCGGCTACGAGCAGTACTTC. Its translation is CSVGTSGGYEQYF.

A word on this clone: Other DNA sequences within the sample encode an identical CDR3. This chain links TRBV5-6 with TRBJ2-7; the D call may be TRBD1 or TRBD2 (6 bases each). Germline CDR1 reads SGHDT; CDR2 reads YYEEEE. The CDR3 has 16 residues. For the CDR3, the DNA is TGCGCCAGCAGCTTGAAATTTTCGGGGGCCTCCTACGAGCAGTACGTC. Amino acid sequence: CASSLKFSGASYEQYV.

The chain uses TRBV2 and TRBJ2-5, with D perhaps matching TRBD2 (5 bases). The CDR3 is 14 amino acids. In germline, CDR1 is SNHLY, CDR2 FYNNEI. Trimming left V 8 bases short and J 3 bases short, with 16 bases between. The CDR3 region has the DNA TGTGCCAGCCGGGATGGGCTAGCAGAAGAGACCCAGTACTTC. This gives the protein CASRDGLAEETQYF.

This clone was detected once. The chain couples TRBV6-6 to TRBJ1-4; 8 bases line up with TRBD1. This CDR3 region has 15 residues. Germline CDR1 and CDR2: MNHNY and SVGAGI (reference sequence). Trimming at V came to 5 bases and at J to 6 bases, leaving 8 bases not matched to a gene. The CDR3 is CASSTGQGSYEKLFF. The CDR3 bases are TGTGCCAGCAGTACCGGACAGGGATCATATGAAAAACTGTTTTTT.